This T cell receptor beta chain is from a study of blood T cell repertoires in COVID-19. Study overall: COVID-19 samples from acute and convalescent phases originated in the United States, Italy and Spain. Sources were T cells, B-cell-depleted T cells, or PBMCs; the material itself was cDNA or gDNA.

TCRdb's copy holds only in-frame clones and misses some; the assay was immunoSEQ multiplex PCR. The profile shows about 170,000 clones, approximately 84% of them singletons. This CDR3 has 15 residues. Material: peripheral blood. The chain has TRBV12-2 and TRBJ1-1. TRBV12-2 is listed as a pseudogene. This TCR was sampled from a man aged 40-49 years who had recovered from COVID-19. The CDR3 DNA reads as TGTGCAAGTCGCTTAAATCCCGAGCGATACTATGAAGCTTTCTTT. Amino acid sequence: CASRLNPERYYEAFF.